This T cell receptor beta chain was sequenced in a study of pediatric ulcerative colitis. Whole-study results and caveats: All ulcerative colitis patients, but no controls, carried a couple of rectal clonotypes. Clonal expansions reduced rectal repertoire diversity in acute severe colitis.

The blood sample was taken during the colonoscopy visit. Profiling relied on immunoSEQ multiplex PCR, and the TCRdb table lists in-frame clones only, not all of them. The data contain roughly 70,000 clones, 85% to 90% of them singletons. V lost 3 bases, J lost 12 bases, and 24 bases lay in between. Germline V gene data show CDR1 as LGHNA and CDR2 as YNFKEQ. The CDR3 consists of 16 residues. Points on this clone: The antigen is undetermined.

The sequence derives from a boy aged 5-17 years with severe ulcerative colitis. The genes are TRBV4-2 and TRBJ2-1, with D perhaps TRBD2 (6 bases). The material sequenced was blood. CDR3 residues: CASSHRVLRTGRGQFF. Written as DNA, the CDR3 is TGTGCCAGCAGCCATCGTGTATTGCGAACCGGGAGAGGGCAGTTCTTC.